This is a list of T cell receptor beta chains from one sample in a study of cytomegalovirus exposure and HLA in healthy donors. Sequencing was performed with immunoSEQ multiplex PCR; in TCRdb, only in-frame clones are kept and a portion is missing. The sample records about 160,000 clones, 65% to 70% being singletons. The sequenced material came from PBMCs. These receptors came from a woman aged 18-29 years in good health and CMV-seropositive. Each CDR3 is given with its conserved first and last residue. The order of the fields is D gene, J gene, V gene, clone size, CDR3 protein, CDR3 DNA. The D gene is left open where the match is weak. Expanded clones get a size class; other rows say once, few or many, or leave the size out.

d_call: NA
j_call: TRBJ1-1
v_call: TRBV5-6
clone_size: NA
cdr3_aa: CASSLPLLKNTEAFF
cdr3_nt: TGTGCCAGCAGCTTACCACTGCTAAAGAACACTGAAGCTTTCTTT

d_call: NA
j_call: TRBJ2-7
v_call: TRBV7-8
clone_size: few
cdr3_aa: CASSLSGVEQYF
cdr3_nt: TGTGCCAGCAGCTTATCGGGGGTCGAGCAGTACTTC

d_call: TRBD1
j_call: TRBJ2-5
v_call: TRBV5-1
clone_size: NA
cdr3_aa: CASSSERDRGETQYF
cdr3_nt: TGCGCCAGCAGCTCAGAAAGGGACAGGGGGGAGACCCAGTACTTC

d_call: TRBD2
j_call: TRBJ2-1
v_call: TRBV5-1
clone_size: NA
cdr3_aa: CASSLATLSGRLYNEQFF
cdr3_nt: TGCGCCAGCAGCTTGGCCACTCTCAGCGGGAGGCTATACAATGAGCAGTTCTTC

d_call: NA
j_call: TRBJ2-2
v_call: TRBV4-3
clone_size: NA
cdr3_aa: CASSQDSGTGELFF
cdr3_nt: TGCGCCAGCAGCCAAGACAGCGGCACCGGGGAGCTGTTTTTT

d_call: TRBD1
j_call: TRBJ2-3
v_call: TRBV5-1
clone_size: few
cdr3_aa: CASSRLQGATDTQYF
cdr3_nt: TGCGCCAGCAGCCGCTTGCAGGGGGCGACGGATACGCAGTATTTT

d_call: NA
j_call: TRBJ2-1
v_call: TRBV7-2
clone_size: NA
cdr3_aa: CASSAEWTVYNEQFF
cdr3_nt: TGTGCCAGCAGCGCGGAATGGACAGTGTACAATGAGCAGTTCTTC

d_call: NA
j_call: TRBJ2-7
v_call: TRBV7-9
clone_size: NA
cdr3_aa: CASSSLSATGSSYEQYF
cdr3_nt: TGTGCCAGCAGCTCTCTTTCAGCCACAGGGAGCTCCTACGAGCAGTACTTC

d_call: TRBD1
j_call: TRBJ2-5
v_call: TRBV6-1
clone_size: NA
cdr3_aa: CASRDRGLGIETQYF
cdr3_nt: TGTGCCAGCCGGGACAGGGGATTAGGCATAGAGACCCAGTACTTC

d_call: TRBD1
j_call: TRBJ1-4
v_call: TRBV4-2
clone_size: NA
cdr3_aa: CASSQGQGANEKLFF
cdr3_nt: TGTGCCAGCAGCCAAGGACAGGGGGCTAATGAAAAACTGTTTTTT

d_call: NA
j_call: TRBJ2-5
v_call: TRBV7-9
clone_size: few
cdr3_aa: CASRQNKYQETQYF
cdr3_nt: TGTGCCAGCAGACAGAACAAGTACCAAGAGACCCAGTACTTC

d_call: TRBD1
j_call: TRBJ1-1
v_call: TRBV29-1
clone_size: NA
cdr3_aa: CSGLTGGTEAFF
cdr3_nt: TGCAGCGGGTTAACAGGGGGCACTGAAGCTTTCTTT

d_call: NA
j_call: TRBJ1-1
v_call: TRBV6-5
clone_size: few
cdr3_aa: CASTSGGAEAFF
cdr3_nt: TGTGCCAGCACATCTGGGGGCGCTGAAGCTTTCTTT

d_call: TRBD2
j_call: TRBJ2-7
v_call: TRBV10-1
clone_size: NA
cdr3_aa: CASSDSLLAGDEQYF
cdr3_nt: TGCGCCAGCAGTGATTCTCTCCTAGCGGGAGACGAGCAGTACTTC

d_call: TRBD1
j_call: TRBJ1-5
v_call: TRBV28
clone_size: NA
cdr3_aa: CASSSGQGDQPQHF
cdr3_nt: TGTGCCAGCAGTTCGGGACAGGGCGATCAGCCCCAGCATTTT

d_call: TRBD2
j_call: TRBJ2-2
v_call: TRBV15
clone_size: NA
cdr3_aa: CATSRTSSGELFF
cdr3_nt: TGTGCCACCAGCAGGACTAGCTCCGGGGAGCTGTTTTTT

d_call: TRBD2
j_call: TRBJ2-1
v_call: TRBV30
clone_size: few
cdr3_aa: CAWSVFGLAVDEQFF
cdr3_nt: TGTGCCTGGAGTGTGTTTGGGCTAGCGGTCGATGAGCAGTTCTTC

d_call: TRBD1
j_call: TRBJ1-5
v_call: TRBV9
clone_size: NA
cdr3_aa: CASSTYRDSDQPQHF
cdr3_nt: TGTGCCAGCAGCACCTACCGGGACAGCGATCAGCCCCAGCATTTT

d_call: TRBD1
j_call: TRBJ2-4
v_call: TRBV6-1
clone_size: once
cdr3_aa: CASSGTGGTLAKNIQYF
cdr3_nt: TGTGCCAGCAGTGGGACAGGGGGGACCTTAGCCAAAAACATTCAGTACTTC

d_call: NA
j_call: TRBJ2-7
v_call: TRBV10-3
clone_size: NA
cdr3_aa: CAISESGQYEQYF
cdr3_nt: TGTGCCATCAGTGAGTCCGGACAGTACGAGCAGTACTTC

d_call: TRBD1
j_call: TRBJ2-7
v_call: TRBV27
clone_size: once
cdr3_aa: CASSLSGTGAYEQYF
cdr3_nt: TGTGCCAGCAGTTTATCCGGGACAGGGGCCTACGAGCAGTACTTC

d_call: TRBD1
j_call: TRBJ1-5
v_call: TRBV11-2
clone_size: NA
cdr3_aa: CASSRNQGANQPQHF
cdr3_nt: TGTGCCAGCAGCCGAAACCAGGGGGCTAATCAGCCCCAGCATTTT

d_call: TRBD1
j_call: TRBJ2-1
v_call: TRBV2
clone_size: NA
cdr3_aa: CASSSDRAPYNEQFF
cdr3_nt: TGTGCCAGCAGTAGCGACAGGGCCCCCTACAATGAGCAGTTCTTC

d_call: NA
j_call: TRBJ1-1
v_call: TRBV7-9
clone_size: once
cdr3_aa: CASTPRGRPEAFF
cdr3_nt: TGTGCCAGCACCCCAAGGGGAAGACCCGAAGCTTTCTTT

d_call: TRBD1
j_call: TRBJ2-6
v_call: TRBV7-9
clone_size: NA
cdr3_aa: CASSPDRASGANVLTF
cdr3_nt: TGTGCCAGCAGCCCGGACAGGGCCTCTGGGGCCAACGTCCTGACTTTC

d_call: TRBD1
j_call: TRBJ1-6
v_call: TRBV19
clone_size: NA
cdr3_aa: CASRDRGNSPLHF
cdr3_nt: TGTGCCAGTAGGGACAGGGGTAATTCACCCCTCCACTTT

d_call: TRBD1
j_call: TRBJ2-7
v_call: TRBV9
clone_size: NA
cdr3_aa: CASSSGQGPGEQYF
cdr3_nt: TGTGCCAGCAGCTCAGGACAGGGTCCGGGTGAGCAGTACTTC

d_call: TRBD1
j_call: TRBJ2-1
v_call: TRBV5-1
clone_size: NA
cdr3_aa: CASSFTRDRGQFF
cdr3_nt: TGCGCCAGCAGTTTCACCCGGGACAGGGGGCAGTTCTTC

d_call: NA
j_call: TRBJ1-1
v_call: TRBV11-3
clone_size: once
cdr3_aa: CASSLGTGRTEAFF
cdr3_nt: TGTGCCAGCAGCTTAGGCACAGGGCGGACTGAAGCTTTCTTT

d_call: NA
j_call: TRBJ1-2
v_call: TRBV6-5
clone_size: few
cdr3_aa: CASLSVGRGFYGYTF
cdr3_nt: TGTGCCAGCCTCTCGGTCGGCCGGGGATTCTATGGCTACACCTTC

d_call: TRBD2
j_call: TRBJ2-1
v_call: TRBV28
clone_size: NA
cdr3_aa: CASSGLAGVSYNEQFF
cdr3_nt: TGTGCCAGCAGTGGACTAGCGGGAGTATCCTACAATGAGCAGTTCTTC

d_call: NA
j_call: TRBJ1-2
v_call: TRBV7-9
clone_size: NA
cdr3_aa: CATSTGLYGYTF
cdr3_nt: TGTGCCACCTCCACAGGGCTCTATGGCTACACCTTC

d_call: TRBD1
j_call: TRBJ2-3
v_call: TRBV9
clone_size: NA
cdr3_aa: CASSSPGQGVTDTQYF
cdr3_nt: TGTGCCAGCAGCTCTCCGGGACAGGGGGTTACAGATACGCAGTATTTT

d_call: NA
j_call: TRBJ1-5
v_call: TRBV27
clone_size: NA
cdr3_aa: CASSSLRALNQPQHF
cdr3_nt: TGTGCCAGCAGTTCCCTCAGGGCCCTCAATCAGCCCCAGCATTTT

d_call: TRBD1
j_call: TRBJ2-3
v_call: TRBV5-4
clone_size: many
cdr3_aa: CASSLGAAGQGLGDTQYF
cdr3_nt: TGTGCCAGCAGCTTAGGTGCTGCCGGACAGGGGCTAGGGGATACGCAGTATTTT

d_call: NA
j_call: TRBJ2-7
v_call: TRBV27
clone_size: NA
cdr3_aa: CASSLVAGGNYEQYF
cdr3_nt: TGTGCCAGCAGTTTAGTGGCAGGAGGTAACTACGAGCAGTACTTC

d_call: TRBD1
j_call: TRBJ1-2
v_call: TRBV13
clone_size: NA
cdr3_aa: CASSGPRDREHGYTF
cdr3_nt: TGTGCCAGCAGCGGCCCCCGGGACAGGGAACATGGCTACACCTTC

d_call: NA
j_call: TRBJ2-2
v_call: TRBV2
clone_size: NA
cdr3_aa: CASSPGAGELFF
cdr3_nt: TGTGCCAGCAGCCCAGGGGCCGGGGAGCTGTTTTTT

d_call: NA
j_call: TRBJ1-6
v_call: TRBV6-5
clone_size: NA
cdr3_aa: CASSYQVESPLHF
cdr3_nt: TGTGCCAGCAGTTACCAGGTTGAATCACCCCTCCACTTT

d_call: TRBD1
j_call: TRBJ2-7
v_call: TRBV6-5
clone_size: few
cdr3_aa: CASINPGQGSEQYF
cdr3_nt: TGTGCCAGCATCAACCCGGGACAGGGAAGCGAGCAGTACTTC

d_call: NA
j_call: TRBJ1-2
v_call: TRBV7-3
clone_size: NA
cdr3_aa: CASSLSPRTDGYGYTF
cdr3_nt: TGTGCCAGCAGCCTAAGCCCCCGGACAGATGGCTATGGCTACACCTTC

d_call: TRBD1
j_call: TRBJ1-5
v_call: TRBV19
clone_size: NA
cdr3_aa: CASSIWDSRNQPQHF
cdr3_nt: TGTGCCAGTAGTATATGGGACAGCCGCAATCAGCCCCAGCATTTT

d_call: TRBD1
j_call: TRBJ1-2
v_call: TRBV4-1
clone_size: NA
cdr3_aa: CASSQPQGAGYGYTF
cdr3_nt: TGCGCCAGCAGCCAACCACAGGGGGCGGGCTATGGCTACACCTTC

d_call: TRBD1
j_call: TRBJ2-3
v_call: TRBV25-1
clone_size: NA
cdr3_aa: CASRKTGGIDTQYF
cdr3_nt: TGTGCCAGCAGGAAGACAGGGGGTATAGATACGCAGTATTTT

d_call: TRBD1
j_call: TRBJ1-6
v_call: TRBV7-9
clone_size: few
cdr3_aa: CASSLGQMTNSPLHF
cdr3_nt: TGTGCCAGCAGCTTGGGACAGATGACCAATTCACCCCTCCACTTT

d_call: NA
j_call: TRBJ1-1
v_call: TRBV28
clone_size: NA
cdr3_aa: CASSSQLLNTEAFF
cdr3_nt: TGTGCCAGCAGTTCACAGTTATTGAACACTGAAGCTTTCTTT

d_call: NA
j_call: TRBJ2-5
v_call: TRBV19
clone_size: NA
cdr3_aa: CASSMWTEGETQYF
cdr3_nt: TGTGCCAGTAGTATGTGGACAGAGGGGGAGACCCAGTACTTC

d_call: NA
j_call: TRBJ2-7
v_call: TRBV5-1
clone_size: NA
cdr3_aa: CASSSSIYEQYF
cdr3_nt: TGCGCCAGCAGCTCGAGTATCTACGAGCAGTACTTC

d_call: TRBD1
j_call: TRBJ2-1
v_call: TRBV27
clone_size: NA
cdr3_aa: CASSSTGGPYNEQFF
cdr3_nt: TGTGCCAGCAGTTCGACAGGGGGCCCCTACAATGAGCAGTTCTTC

d_call: TRBD2
j_call: TRBJ2-5
v_call: TRBV27
clone_size: few
cdr3_aa: CASSPTGLAGGLETQYF
cdr3_nt: TGTGCCAGCAGTCCCACCGGACTAGCGGGAGGTTTGGAGACCCAGTACTTC

d_call: TRBD2
j_call: TRBJ2-1
v_call: TRBV27
clone_size: NA
cdr3_aa: CASSRGGDYNEQFF
cdr3_nt: TGTGCCAGCAGCCGCGGGGGGGACTACAATGAGCAGTTCTTC

d_call: TRBD2
j_call: TRBJ2-3
v_call: TRBV4-1
clone_size: NA
cdr3_aa: CASSQRVSGGVLSTDTQYF
cdr3_nt: TGCGCCAGCAGCCAAAGGGTTAGCGGGGGAGTACTGAGCACAGATACGCAGTATTTT

d_call: NA
j_call: TRBJ2-5
v_call: TRBV27
clone_size: NA
cdr3_aa: CASSLSRVQRGGAGSSETQYF
cdr3_nt: TGTGCCAGCAGTTTATCTAGAGTCCAGAGAGGGGGGGCGGGTTCATCAGAGACCCAGTACTTC

d_call: TRBD1
j_call: TRBJ1-2
v_call: TRBV27
clone_size: few
cdr3_aa: CASSLIPGQGRGYTF
cdr3_nt: TGTGCCAGCAGTTTAATTCCGGGACAGGGGAGGGGCTACACCTTC

d_call: TRBD1
j_call: TRBJ1-2
v_call: TRBV15
clone_size: NA
cdr3_aa: CATSRNRGYNLRDYGYTF
cdr3_nt: TGTGCCACCAGCAGAAACAGGGGGTATAACTTGAGGGACTATGGCTACACCTTC